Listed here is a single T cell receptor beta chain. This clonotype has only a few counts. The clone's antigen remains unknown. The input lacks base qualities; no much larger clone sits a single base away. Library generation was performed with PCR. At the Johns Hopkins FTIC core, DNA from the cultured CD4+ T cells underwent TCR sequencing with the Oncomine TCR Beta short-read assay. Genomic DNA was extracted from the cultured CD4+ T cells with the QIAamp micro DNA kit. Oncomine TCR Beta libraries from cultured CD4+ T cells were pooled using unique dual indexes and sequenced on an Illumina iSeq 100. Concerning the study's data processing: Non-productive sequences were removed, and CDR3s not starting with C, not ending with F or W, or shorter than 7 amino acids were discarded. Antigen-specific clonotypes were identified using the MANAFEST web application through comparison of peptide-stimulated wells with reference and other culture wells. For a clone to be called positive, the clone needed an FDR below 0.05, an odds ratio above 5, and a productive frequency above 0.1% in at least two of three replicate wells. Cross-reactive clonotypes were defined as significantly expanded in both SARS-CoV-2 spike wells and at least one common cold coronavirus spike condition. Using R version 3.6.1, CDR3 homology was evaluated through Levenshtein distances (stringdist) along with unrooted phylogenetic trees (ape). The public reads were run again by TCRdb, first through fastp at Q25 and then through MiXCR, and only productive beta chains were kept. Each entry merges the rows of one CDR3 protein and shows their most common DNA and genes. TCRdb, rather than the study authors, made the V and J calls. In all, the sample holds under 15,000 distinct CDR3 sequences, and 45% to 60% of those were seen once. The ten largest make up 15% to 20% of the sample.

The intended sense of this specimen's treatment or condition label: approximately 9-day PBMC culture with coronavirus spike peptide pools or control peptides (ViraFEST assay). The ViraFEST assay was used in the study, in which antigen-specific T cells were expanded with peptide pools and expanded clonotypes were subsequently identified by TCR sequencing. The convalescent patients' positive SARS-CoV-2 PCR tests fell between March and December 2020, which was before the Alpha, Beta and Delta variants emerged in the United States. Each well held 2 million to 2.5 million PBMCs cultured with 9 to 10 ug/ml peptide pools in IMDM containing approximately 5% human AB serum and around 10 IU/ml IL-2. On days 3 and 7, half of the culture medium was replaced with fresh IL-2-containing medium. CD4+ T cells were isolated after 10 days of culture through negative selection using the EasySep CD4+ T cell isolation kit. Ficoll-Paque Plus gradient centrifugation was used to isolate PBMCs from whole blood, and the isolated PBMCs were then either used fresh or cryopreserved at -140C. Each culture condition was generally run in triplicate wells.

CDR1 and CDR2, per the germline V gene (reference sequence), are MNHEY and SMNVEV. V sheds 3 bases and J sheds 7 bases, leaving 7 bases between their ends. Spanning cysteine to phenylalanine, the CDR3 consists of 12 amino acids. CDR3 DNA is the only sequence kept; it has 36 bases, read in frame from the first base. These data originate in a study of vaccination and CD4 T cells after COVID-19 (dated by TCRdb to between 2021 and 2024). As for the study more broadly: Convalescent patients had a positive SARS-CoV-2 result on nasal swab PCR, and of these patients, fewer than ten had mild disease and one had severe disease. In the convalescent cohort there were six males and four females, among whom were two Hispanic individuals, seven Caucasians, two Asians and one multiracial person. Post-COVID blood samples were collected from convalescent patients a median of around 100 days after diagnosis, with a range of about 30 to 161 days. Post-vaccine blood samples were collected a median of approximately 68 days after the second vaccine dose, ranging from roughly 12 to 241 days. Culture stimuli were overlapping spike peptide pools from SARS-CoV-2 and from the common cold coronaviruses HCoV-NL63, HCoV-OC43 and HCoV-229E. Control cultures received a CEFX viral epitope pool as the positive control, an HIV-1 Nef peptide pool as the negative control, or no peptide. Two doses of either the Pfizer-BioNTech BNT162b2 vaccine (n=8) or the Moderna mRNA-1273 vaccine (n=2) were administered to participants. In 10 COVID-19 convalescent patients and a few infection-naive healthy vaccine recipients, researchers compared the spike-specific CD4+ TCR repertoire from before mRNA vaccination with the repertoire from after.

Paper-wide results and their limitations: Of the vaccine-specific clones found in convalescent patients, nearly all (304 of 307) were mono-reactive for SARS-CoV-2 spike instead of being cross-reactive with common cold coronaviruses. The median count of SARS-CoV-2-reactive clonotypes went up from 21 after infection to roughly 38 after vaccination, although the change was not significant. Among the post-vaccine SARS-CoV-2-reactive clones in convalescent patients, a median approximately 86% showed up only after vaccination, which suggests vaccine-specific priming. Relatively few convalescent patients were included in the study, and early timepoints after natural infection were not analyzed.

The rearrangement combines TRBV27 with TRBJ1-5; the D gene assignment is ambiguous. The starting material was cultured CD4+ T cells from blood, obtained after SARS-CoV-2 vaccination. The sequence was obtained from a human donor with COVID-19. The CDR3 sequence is CASSFPGQPQHF. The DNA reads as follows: TGTGCCAGCAGTTTCCCGGGGCAGCCCCAGCATTTT.